The 12 T cell receptor beta chains below all came from one sample that was sequenced in a study of CD8 T cells in Susac syndrome (dated by TCRdb to between 2017 and 2020). The receptor library was made with the immunoSEQ multiplex PCR assay. RNA was extracted with the RNeasy kit and about 0.5 to 1 ug was reverse transcribed using random hexamers. The raw public reads went through TCRdb reprocessing: fastp at Q25, MiXCR clone calling, in-frame beta chains kept. For every CDR3 protein sequence, its rows merge into one entry that carries the most common genes and DNA. The sample table holds about 290,000 distinct CDR3 sequences, of which roughly 85% were seen once. Jointly, the top ten make up roughly 0.21% of the sample. The sample taken for sequencing was CD8+ T cells from PBMCs. Receptors originate from a human donor with multiple sclerosis.

The chain links TRBV7-2 to TRBJ1-2; D is undetermined. The V end was cut by 6 bases, the J end by 4 bases, with 15 bases between. Germline V gene lookup returns CDR1 SGHTA and CDR2 FQGNSA. The CDR3 sequence is 14 residues long. CDR3 nucleotides: TGTGCCAGCAGTTTCAACCGGGCCTCCTATGGCTACACCTTC. The encoded protein is CASSFNRASYGYTF.

There are a few counts of this clonotype. The J gene is TRBJ2-1, the V gene TRBV11-2, with D possibly being TRBD2 (5 bases). Trimming cost V 3 bases and J 0 bases, with 9 bases left between them. Looked up from germline, CDR1 is SGHAT and CDR2 is FQNNGV. The CDR3 spans 15 residues. The CDR3 sequence: CASSLVASSYNEQFF. For the CDR3, the DNA is TGTGCCAGCAGCTTGGTAGCGAGCTCCTACAATGAGCAGTTCTTC.

V is TRBV6-2 or TRBV6-3 and J is TRBJ2-1; 11 bases map to TRBD2. With 4 bases clipped from V and 9 bases from J, the junction kept 8 bases outside the gene matches. Looked up from germline, CDR1 is MNHEY and CDR2 is SVGEGT. The CDR3 totals 15 residues. CDR3 in amino acids: CASSLLAGGPVEQFF. In DNA, the CDR3 is TGTGCCAGCAGTTTATTAGCGGGAGGGCCGGTTGAGCAGTTCTTC.

The V and J genes are TRBV7-9 and TRBJ2-7; D is possibly TRBD2 (7 bases). V lost 5 bases and J lost 5, with 31 bases in between. CDR1 and CDR2 from the germline V gene are SEHNR and FQNEAQ (reference sequence). The CDR3 has 19 amino acids. The CDR3 sequence is CASSTKKSLGGGIRDEQYF. In DNA form, the CDR3 reads TGTGCCAGCAGCACTAAAAAATCACTAGGGGGAGGGATCCGCGACGAGCAGTACTTC. The variable domain in full, with the rest retrieved from reference TRBV7-9 and TRBJ2-7, is DTGVSQNPRHKITKRGQNVTFRCDPISEHNRLYWYRQTLGQGPEFLTYFQNEAQLEKSRLLSDRFSAERPKGSFSTLEIQRTEQGDSAMYLCASSTKKSLGGGIRDEQYFGPGTRLTVT.

This chain links TRBV9 with TRBJ2-1, with 9 bases identical to TRBD2. V gave up 1 base and J gave up 9 bases; unmatched junction bases: 17. This CDR3 has 18 amino acids. The V gene's germline CDR1 is SGDLS and CDR2 YYNGEE. The CDR3 sequence: CASSVLPLPAGGPSEQFF. In nucleotides, the CDR3 is TGTGCCAGCAGCGTACTCCCGCTACCTGCGGGAGGGCCTTCTGAGCAGTTCTTC.

The rearrangement joins TRBV15 to TRBJ2-1; TRBD2 might be the D (5 bases). CDR3 length equals 15 residues. Germline loops: CDR1 LNHNV, CDR2 YYDKDF (reference sequence). V was pared by 0 bases and J by 8 bases, with 14 bases between. The CDR3 sequence is CATSRDPQNSDEQFF. In DNA form, the CDR3 reads TGTGCCACCAGCAGAGACCCACAGAATAGCGATGAGCAGTTCTTC.

The V and J genes are TRBV10-3 and TRBJ2-1; 7 bases fit TRBD2. The junction had 15 bases not matched to a gene; V was cut back by 3 bases and J by 7 bases. The CDR3 contains 17 residues. Per the germline V gene, CDR1 is ENHRY and CDR2 is SYGVKD. The CDR3 DNA is TGTGCCATCAGTGAACCAGGAGGGAGGGAGGAGTTGAATGAGCAGTTCTTC. This encodes CAISEPGGREELNEQFF.

V gene TRBV27 combines with J gene TRBJ2-5, with 8 bases identical to TRBD1. Germline assignment: CDR1 MNHEY and CDR2 SMNVEV (reference sequence). The CDR3 spans 13 residues. The V gene end was trimmed by 5 bases and the J gene end by 4 bases; junction bases not matched to a gene: 3. The CDR3 DNA reads as TGTGCCAGCAGTGGACAGGGTTTAGAGACCCAGTACTTC. Translation gives CASSGQGLETQYF.

This chain uses TRBV19 with TRBJ2-7, with 10 bases matching TRBD1. V shed 3 bases and J 4 bases; nucleotides not matched to a gene: 6. The CDR3 totals 15 residues. Germline V lookup: CDR1 LNHDA, CDR2 SQIVND (reference sequence). CDR3 sequence: CASSIGDRGRYEQYF. The CDR3 nucleotides are TGTGCCAGTAGTATTGGAGACAGGGGGCGGTACGAGCAGTACTTC.

The rearrangement uses TRBV27 and TRBJ2-7; D is ambiguous. Germline V lookup: CDR1 MNHEY, CDR2 SMNVEV (reference sequence). Trimming removed 2 bases at V and 3 bases at J, with 8 bases between. The CDR3 extends over 13 amino acids. The CDR3 spells CASSLNSFYEQYF. Written as DNA, the CDR3 is TGTGCCAGCAGTTTAAATTCTTTCTACGAGCAGTACTTC.

This clonotype turned up a few times. The gene calls are TRBV30 and TRBJ1-1; D not certain. The germline gives CDR1 GTSNPN, CDR2 SVGIG (reference sequence). CDR3 size: 14 residues. V shed 0 bases and J shed 1 base, with 9 bases lying between them. The CDR3 DNA follows: TGTGCCTGGAGTGTGGACTGGGGGAACACTGAAGCTTTCTTT. Its protein product is CAWSVDWGNTEAFF.

V usage is TRBV20-1 and J usage is TRBJ1-2; D is ambiguous. Germline lookup yields CDR1 DFQATT and CDR2 SNEGSKA (reference sequence). The germline V and J ends were trimmed by 3 bases and 6 bases, with 8 bases remaining between them. This CDR3 spans 11 amino acids. CDR3 DNA sequence: TGCAGTGCTAGGGAGTGGGATGGCTACACCTTC. The encoded protein is CSAREWDGYTF.